This TCR beta chain was captured in a study of T cell responses to AZD1222 COVID-19 vaccine. General study results and limits: Females made up more of the donors, who were largely white British, and clonal diversity may have come out too low.

Produced via immunoSEQ multiplex PCR; TCRdb's table is partial and in-frame only. Of approximately 140,000 clones in the sample, roughly 90% are singletons; the top ten hold about 3.3%. This CDR3 comprises 20 residues. CDR1 is LGHNA and CDR2 is YNFKEQ in the germline V gene. The J segment lost 1 base and the V segment lost 2 bases, leaving 10 bases of the junction unmatched. Note on this clone: Its cognate antigen is unknown.

The chain recombines TRBV4-2 with TRBJ2-1, with 14 nucleotides matching TRBD2. The sequenced sample was peripheral blood, obtained 28 days after the second AZD1222 dose. This TCR derives from an adult who received the AZD1222 COVID-19 vaccine. CDR3 DNA sequence: TGTGCCAGCAGCCAAACCGTTCGGGGACTAGCGGGAGCATCCTACAATGAGCAGTTCTTC. This sequence encodes CASSQTVRGLAGASYNEQFF.